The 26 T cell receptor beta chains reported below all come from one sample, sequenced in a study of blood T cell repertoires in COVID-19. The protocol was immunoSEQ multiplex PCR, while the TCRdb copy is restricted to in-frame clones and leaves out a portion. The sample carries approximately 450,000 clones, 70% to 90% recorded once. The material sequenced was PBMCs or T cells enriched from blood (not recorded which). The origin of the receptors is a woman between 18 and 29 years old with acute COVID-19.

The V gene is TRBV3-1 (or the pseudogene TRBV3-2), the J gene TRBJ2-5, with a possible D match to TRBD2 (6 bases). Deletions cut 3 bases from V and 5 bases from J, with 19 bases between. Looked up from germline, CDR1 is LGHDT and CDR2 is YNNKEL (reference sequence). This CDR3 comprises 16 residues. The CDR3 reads CASSHSQTSLGETQYF. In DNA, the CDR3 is TGTGCCAGCAGCCATTCCCAGACTAGTCTTGGTGAGACCCAGTACTTC.

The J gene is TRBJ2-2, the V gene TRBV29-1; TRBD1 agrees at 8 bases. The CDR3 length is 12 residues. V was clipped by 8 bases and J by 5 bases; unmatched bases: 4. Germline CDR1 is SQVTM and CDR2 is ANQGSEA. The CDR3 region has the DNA TGCAGCTTTACAGGGGGAACCGGGGAGCTGTTTTTT. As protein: CSFTGGTGELFF.

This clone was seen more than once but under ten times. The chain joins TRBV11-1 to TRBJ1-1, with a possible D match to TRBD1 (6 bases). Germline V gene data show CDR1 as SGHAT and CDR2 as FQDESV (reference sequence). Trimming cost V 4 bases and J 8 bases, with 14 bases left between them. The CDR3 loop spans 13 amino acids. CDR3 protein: CASSYKQGGEAFF. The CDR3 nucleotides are TGTGCCAGCAGCTATAAACAGGGCGGCGAAGCTTTCTTT.

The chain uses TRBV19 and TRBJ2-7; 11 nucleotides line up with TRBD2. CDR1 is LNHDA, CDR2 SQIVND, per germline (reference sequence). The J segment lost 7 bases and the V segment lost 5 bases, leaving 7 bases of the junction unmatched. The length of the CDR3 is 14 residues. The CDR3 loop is CASSGSGGEGEQYF. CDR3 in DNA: TGTGCCAGTAGTGGTAGCGGGGGGGAAGGAGAGCAGTACTTC.

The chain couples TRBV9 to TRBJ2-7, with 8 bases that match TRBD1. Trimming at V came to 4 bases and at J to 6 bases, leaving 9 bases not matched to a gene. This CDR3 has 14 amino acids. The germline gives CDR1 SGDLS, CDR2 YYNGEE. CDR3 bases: TGTGCCAGCAGCCCCCGACAGGGGATGGGCGAGCAGTACTTC. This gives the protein CASSPRQGMGEQYF.

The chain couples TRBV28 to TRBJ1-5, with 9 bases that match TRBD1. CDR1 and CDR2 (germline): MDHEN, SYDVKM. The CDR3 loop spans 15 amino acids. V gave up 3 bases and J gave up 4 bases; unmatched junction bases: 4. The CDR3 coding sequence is TGTGCCAGCAGTTTGCGGGACAGGGATAATCAGCCCCAGCATTTT. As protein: CASSLRDRDNQPQHF.

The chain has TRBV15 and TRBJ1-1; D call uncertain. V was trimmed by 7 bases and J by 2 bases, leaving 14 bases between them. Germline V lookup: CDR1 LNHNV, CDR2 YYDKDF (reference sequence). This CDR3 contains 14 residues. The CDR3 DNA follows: TGTGCCACCAACCCCTTTTCGGGAAACACTGAAGCTTTCTTT. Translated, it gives CATNPFSGNTEAFF.

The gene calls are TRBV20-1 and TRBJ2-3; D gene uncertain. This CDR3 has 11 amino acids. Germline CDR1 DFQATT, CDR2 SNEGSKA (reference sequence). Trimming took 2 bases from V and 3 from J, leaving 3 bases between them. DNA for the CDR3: TGCAGTGCTAGAATAACAGATACGCAGTATTTT. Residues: CSARITDTQYF.

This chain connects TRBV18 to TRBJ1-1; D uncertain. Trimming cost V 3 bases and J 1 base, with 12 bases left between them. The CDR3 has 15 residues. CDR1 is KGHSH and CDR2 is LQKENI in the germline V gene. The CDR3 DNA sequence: TGTGCCAGCTCACCCAGAGGTGTAGAGAACACTGAAGCTTTCTTT. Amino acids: CASSPRGVENTEAFF. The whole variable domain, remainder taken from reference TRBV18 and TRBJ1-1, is NAGVMQNPRHLVRRRGQEARLRCSPMKGHSHVYWYRQLPEEGLKFMVYLQKENIIDESGMPKERFSAEFPKEGPSILRIQQVVRGDSAAYFCASSPRGVENTEAFFGQGTRLTVV.

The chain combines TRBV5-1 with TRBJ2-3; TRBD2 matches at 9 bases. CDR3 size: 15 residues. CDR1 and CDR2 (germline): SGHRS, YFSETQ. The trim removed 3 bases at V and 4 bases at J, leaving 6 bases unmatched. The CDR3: CASSSAGGPPDTQYF. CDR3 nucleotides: TGCGCCAGCAGCTCGGCGGGAGGGCCACCAGATACGCAGTATTTT.

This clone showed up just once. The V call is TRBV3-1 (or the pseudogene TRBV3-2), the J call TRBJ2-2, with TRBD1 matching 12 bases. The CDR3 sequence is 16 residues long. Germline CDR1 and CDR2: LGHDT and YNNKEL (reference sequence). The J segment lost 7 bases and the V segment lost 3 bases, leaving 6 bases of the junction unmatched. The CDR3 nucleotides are TGTGCCAGCAGCCAGAGGGGACAGGGGGCTAGCGGGGAGCTGTTTTTT. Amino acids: CASSQRGQGASGELFF.

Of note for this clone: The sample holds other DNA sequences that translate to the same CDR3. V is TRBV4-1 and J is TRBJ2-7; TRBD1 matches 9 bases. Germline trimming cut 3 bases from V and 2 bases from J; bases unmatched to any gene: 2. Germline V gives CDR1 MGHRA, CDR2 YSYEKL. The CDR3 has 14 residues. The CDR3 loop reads CASSQGQGAYEQYF. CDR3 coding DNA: TGCGCCAGCAGCCAGGGACAGGGTGCCTACGAGCAGTACTTC.

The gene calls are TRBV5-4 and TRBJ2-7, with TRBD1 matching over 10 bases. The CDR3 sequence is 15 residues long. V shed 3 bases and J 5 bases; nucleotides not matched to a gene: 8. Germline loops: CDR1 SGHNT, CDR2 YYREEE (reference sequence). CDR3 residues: CASSYTGTGVDEQYF. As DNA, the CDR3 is TGTGCCAGCAGCTATACCGGGACAGGGGTTGACGAGCAGTACTTC.

CDR3 amino acids: CAITTDLGEKLFF. The CDR3 DNA reads TGTGCCATCACCACCGACCTAGGAGAAAAACTGTTTTTT. The chain joins TRBV10-3 to TRBJ1-4; no definite D call. Germline CDR1 reads ENHRY; CDR2 reads SYGVKD. The V and J ends lost 7 bases and 8 bases respectively, with 14 bases between them. CDR3 length: 13 amino acids.

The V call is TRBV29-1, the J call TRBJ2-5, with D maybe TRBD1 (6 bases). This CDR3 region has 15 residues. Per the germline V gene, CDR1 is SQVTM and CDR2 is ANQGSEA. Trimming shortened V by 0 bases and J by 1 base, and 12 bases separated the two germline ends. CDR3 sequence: CSVEDLARGQETQYF. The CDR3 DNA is TGCAGCGTTGAAGATCTAGCCAGGGGCCAAGAGACCCAGTACTTC.

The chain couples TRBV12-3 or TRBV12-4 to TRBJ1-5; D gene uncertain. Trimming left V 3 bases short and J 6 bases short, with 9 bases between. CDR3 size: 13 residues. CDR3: CASSFSGIQPQHF. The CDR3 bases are TGTGCCAGCAGTTTTTCGGGGATTCAGCCCCAGCATTTT.

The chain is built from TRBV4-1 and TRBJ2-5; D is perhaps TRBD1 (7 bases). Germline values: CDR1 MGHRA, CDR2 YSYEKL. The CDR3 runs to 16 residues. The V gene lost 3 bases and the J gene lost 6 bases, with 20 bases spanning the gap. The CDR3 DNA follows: TGCGCCAGCAGCCAGAAGGGGGAGGACAGGTATAAGACCCAGTACTTC. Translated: CASSQKGEDRYKTQYF.

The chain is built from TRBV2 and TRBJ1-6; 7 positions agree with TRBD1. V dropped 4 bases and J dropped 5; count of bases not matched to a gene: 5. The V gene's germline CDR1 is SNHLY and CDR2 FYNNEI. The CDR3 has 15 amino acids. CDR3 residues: CASSAEGADNSPLHF. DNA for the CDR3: TGTGCCAGCAGTGCCGAGGGGGCCGATAATTCACCCCTCCACTTT.

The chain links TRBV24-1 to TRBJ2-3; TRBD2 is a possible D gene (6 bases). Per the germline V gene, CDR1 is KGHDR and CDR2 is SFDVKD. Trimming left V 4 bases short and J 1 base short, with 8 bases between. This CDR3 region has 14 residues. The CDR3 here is CATSDPSGTDTQYF. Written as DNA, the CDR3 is TGTGCCACCAGTGACCCTAGCGGCACAGATACGCAGTATTTT.

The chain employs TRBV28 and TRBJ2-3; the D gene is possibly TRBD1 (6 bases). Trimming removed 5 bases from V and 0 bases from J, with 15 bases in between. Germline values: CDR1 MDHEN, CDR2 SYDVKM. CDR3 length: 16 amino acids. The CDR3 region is CASSTPQGLSTDTQYF. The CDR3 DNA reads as TGTGCCAGCAGTACCCCCCAGGGGCTCAGCACAGATACGCAGTATTTT.

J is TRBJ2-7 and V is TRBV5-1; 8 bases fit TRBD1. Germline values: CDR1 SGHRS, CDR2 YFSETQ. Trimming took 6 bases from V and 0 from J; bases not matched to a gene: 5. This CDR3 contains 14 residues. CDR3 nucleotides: TGCGCCAGCAACGGACAGGGTCCCTCCTACGAGCAGTACTTC. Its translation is CASNGQGPSYEQYF. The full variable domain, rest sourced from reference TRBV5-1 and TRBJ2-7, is KAGVTQTPRYLIKTRGQQVTLSCSPISGHRSVSWYQQTPGQGLQFLFEYFSETQRNKGNFPGRFSGRQFSNSRSEMNVSTLELGDSALYLCASNGQGPSYEQYFGPGTRLTVT.

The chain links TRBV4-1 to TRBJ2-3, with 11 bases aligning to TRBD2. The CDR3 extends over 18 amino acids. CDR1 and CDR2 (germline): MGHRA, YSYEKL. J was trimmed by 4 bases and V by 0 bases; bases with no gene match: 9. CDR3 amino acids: CASSQDRGSGGGADTQYF. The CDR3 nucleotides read TGCGCCAGCAGCCAAGATCGTGGTAGCGGGGGGGGCGCAGATACGCAGTATTTT.

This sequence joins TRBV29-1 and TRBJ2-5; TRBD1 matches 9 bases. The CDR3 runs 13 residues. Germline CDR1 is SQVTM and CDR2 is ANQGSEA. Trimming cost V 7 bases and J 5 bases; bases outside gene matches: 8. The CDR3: CSGTGGAGETQYF. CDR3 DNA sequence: TGCAGCGGAACAGGGGGCGCGGGGGAGACCCAGTACTTC.

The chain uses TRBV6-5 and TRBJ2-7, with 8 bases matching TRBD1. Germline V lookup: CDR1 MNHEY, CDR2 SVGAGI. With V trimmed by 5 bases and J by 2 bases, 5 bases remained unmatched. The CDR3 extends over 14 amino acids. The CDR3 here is CASSLGQGTYEQYF. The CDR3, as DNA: TGTGCCAGCAGTCTAGGACAGGGCACCTACGAGCAGTACTTC.

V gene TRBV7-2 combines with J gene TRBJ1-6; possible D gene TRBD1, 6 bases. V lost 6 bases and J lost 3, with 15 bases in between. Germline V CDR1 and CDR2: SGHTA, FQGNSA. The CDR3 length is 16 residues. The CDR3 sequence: CASRSTGVLYNSPLHF. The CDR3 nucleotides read TGTGCCAGCAGATCGACAGGAGTTCTCTATAATTCACCCCTCCACTTT.

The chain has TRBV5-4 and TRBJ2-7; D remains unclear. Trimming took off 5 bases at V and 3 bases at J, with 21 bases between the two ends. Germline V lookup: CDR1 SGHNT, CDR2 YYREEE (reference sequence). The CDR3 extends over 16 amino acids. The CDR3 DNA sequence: TGTGCCAGCAGATACGGGTCCGTCGAGCCTGGCTACGAGCAGTACTTC. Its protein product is CASRYGSVEPGYEQYF.